Listed below are T cell receptor beta chains from one sample, sequenced in a study of cytomegalovirus exposure and HLA in healthy donors. TCRdb's copy holds only in-frame clones and misses some; the assay was immunoSEQ multiplex PCR. The table includes 110,000 or so clones, 65% to 75% detected once. Sequencing was done on a sample of PBMCs. The receptors stem from a woman between 45 and 60 years old in good health and CMV-seropositive. Each CDR3 is given with its conserved first and last residue.

v_gene: TRBV10-1; j_gene: TRBJ1-1; CDR3aa: CASSESRGTEAFF
v_gene: TRBV6-1; j_gene: TRBJ2-3; CDR3aa: CASSEGGQNTDTQYF
v_gene: TRBV4-1; j_gene: TRBJ2-7; CDR3aa: CASSQADSSYEQYF
v_gene: TRBV25-1; j_gene: TRBJ1-1; CDR3aa: CASLTGDTEAFF
v_gene: TRBV5-1; j_gene: TRBJ2-5; CDR3aa: CASSLAGGQETQYF
v_gene: TRBV10-3; j_gene: TRBJ2-7; CDR3aa: CAISESWDRGTYEQYF
v_gene: TRBV4-3; j_gene: TRBJ1-2; CDR3aa: CASSDIYGYTF
v_gene: TRBV4-1; j_gene: TRBJ1-1; CDR3aa: CASSPPTGSTEAFF
v_gene: TRBV27; j_gene: TRBJ1-4; CDR3aa: CASSFRGFNEKLFF
v_gene: TRBV6-5; j_gene: TRBJ2-7; CDR3aa: CASSSRGHTYEQYF
v_gene: TRBV7-3; j_gene: TRBJ2-1; CDR3aa: CASSPTVGGVNEQFF
v_gene: TRBV4-2; j_gene: TRBJ2-5; CDR3aa: CASSQARETQYF
v_gene: TRBV9; j_gene: TRBJ2-5; CDR3aa: CASSRGQEETQYF
v_gene: TRBV4-1; j_gene: TRBJ2-1; CDR3aa: CASSHRGGGNEQFF
v_gene: TRBV28; j_gene: TRBJ2-7; CDR3aa: CASSLYRGDYEQYF
v_gene: TRBV6-6; j_gene: TRBJ2-5; CDR3aa: CASSGDRGETQYF
v_gene: TRBV29-1; j_gene: TRBJ2-1; CDR3aa: CSGLTGTGGFEQFF
v_gene: TRBV19; j_gene: TRBJ2-6; CDR3aa: CASSRQSSGANVLTF
v_gene: TRBV27; j_gene: TRBJ2-2; CDR3aa: CASSFPQGGTGELFF
v_gene: TRBV19; j_gene: TRBJ1-2; CDR3aa: CASSLVGRGSGYTF
v_gene: TRBV12-5; j_gene: TRBJ2-7; CDR3aa: CASGLGAGTYEQYF
v_gene: TRBV29-1; j_gene: TRBJ2-3; CDR3aa: CSVEDEVKGLEGGSPDTQYF
v_gene: TRBV7-2; j_gene: TRBJ1-1; CDR3aa: CASSSILGQLFGAFF
v_gene: TRBV5-8; j_gene: TRBJ2-7; CDR3aa: CASSLGTGGHEQYF
v_gene: TRBV7-8; j_gene: TRBJ1-1; CDR3aa: CASSRGQGITEAFF
v_gene: TRBV5-5; j_gene: TRBJ2-1; CDR3aa: CASSPRTLAGGDEQFF
v_gene: TRBV5-1; j_gene: TRBJ1-4; CDR3aa: CASSLSTGASLEKLFF
v_gene: TRBV6-1; j_gene: -; CDR3aa: CASSGFMAGASYEQYF
v_gene: TRBV10-3; j_gene: TRBJ2-1; CDR3aa: CAIGAGVLDEQFF
v_gene: TRBV6-1; j_gene: TRBJ2-1; CDR3aa: CASNPGTSLNEQFF
v_gene: TRBV5-1; j_gene: TRBJ2-7; CDR3aa: CASSTGTASSYEQYF
v_gene: TRBV7-2; j_gene: TRBJ2-7; CDR3aa: CASSPVGVGEQYF
v_gene: TRBV19; j_gene: TRBJ2-7; CDR3aa: CASSIASGSGEQYF
v_gene: TRBV7-7; j_gene: TRBJ2-5; CDR3aa: CASSLGQWETQYF
v_gene: TRBV11-2; j_gene: TRBJ1-1; CDR3aa: CASSWGVNTEAFF
v_gene: TRBV5-8; j_gene: TRBJ2-5; CDR3aa: CASSLEKGETQYF
v_gene: TRBV5-6; j_gene: TRBJ1-2; CDR3aa: CASSHQGGNYGYTF
v_gene: TRBV5-5; j_gene: TRBJ1-1; CDR3aa: CASSFSGNTEAFF
v_gene: TRBV2; j_gene: TRBJ1-5; CDR3aa: CASRRDTARDQPQHF
v_gene: TRBV6-1; j_gene: TRBJ2-5; CDR3aa: CASREDRDRYQETQYF
v_gene: TRBV27; j_gene: TRBJ1-6; CDR3aa: CASNPRDRGNNSPLHF
v_gene: TRBV10-3; j_gene: TRBJ1-5; CDR3aa: CAISERGGGDQPQHF
v_gene: TRBV6-1; j_gene: TRBJ2-7; CDR3aa: CASRPTGYEQYF
v_gene: TRBV6-5; j_gene: TRBJ1-2; CDR3aa: CASSPSTGIYGYTF
v_gene: TRBV6-6; j_gene: TRBJ1-2; CDR3aa: CASGEGPIDYGYTF
v_gene: TRBV7-7; j_gene: TRBJ2-2; CDR3aa: CASSLSSGDTGELFF
v_gene: TRBV5-1; j_gene: TRBJ2-5; CDR3aa: CASSLVQVMETQYF